The 9 T cell receptor beta chains reported below all come from one sample, sequenced in a study of shared clonotypes between healthy human individuals. TCRdb's table, derived via immunoSEQ multiplex PCR, lists solely in-frame clones and lacks some. The sample has 2 million or so clones; 95% are singletons. The source material was naive CD4+ T cells sorted from blood. This sample's subset: CD45RA+ positively selected. Receptors were obtained from a man between 18 and 35 years old in good health.

The rearrangement joins TRBV30 to TRBJ2-1; TRBD1 matches 8 bases. J lost 6 bases, V lost 2 bases, and 12 bases had no gene match. The V gene's germline CDR1 is GTSNPN and CDR2 SVGIG (reference sequence). The CDR3 has 16 amino acids. The CDR3, as DNA: TGTGCCTGGAGTTACCCTTGGGGGACAGGTGCCAATGAGCAGTTCTTC. Translation: CAWSYPWGTGANEQFF.

V usage is TRBV5-1 and J usage is TRBJ2-7; D not resolved. V was pared by 0 bases and J by 2 bases, with 21 bases between. The CDR3 extends over 18 amino acids. CDR1 is SGHRS, CDR2 YFSETQ, per germline. The CDR3 region is CASSLGSVVWVGAYEQYF. The CDR3, as DNA: TGCGCCAGCAGCTTGGGTTCTGTTGTCTGGGTTGGTGCCTACGAGCAGTACTTC.

This chain joins TRBV30 and TRBJ1-2; the D gene is possibly TRBD1 (5 bases). The germline V and J ends were trimmed by 2 bases and 3 bases, with 10 bases remaining between them. Germline V gene data show CDR1 as GTSNPN and CDR2 as SVGIG (reference sequence). This CDR3 is built from 13 residues. CDR3 in DNA: TGTGCCTGGAGTCTGGGGGGGTACTATGGCTACACCTTC. Amino acids: CAWSLGGYYGYTF.

This chain joins TRBV6-5 and TRBJ1-2; possibly TRBD1 for D (5 bases). There are 11 residues in the CDR3. Germline values: CDR1 MNHEY, CDR2 SVGAGI. V was pared by 6 bases and J by 8 bases, with 10 bases between. The CDR3 reads CASSAGTGYTF. The CDR3, as DNA: TGTGCCAGCAGCGCCGGGACGGGCTACACCTTC.

This clone has more than one count but fewer than ten. The chain joins TRBV6-6 to TRBJ1-1; no clear D. The V end was cut by 2 bases, the J end by 1 base, with 8 bases between. Germline lookup yields CDR1 MNHNY and CDR2 SVGAGI (reference sequence). This CDR3 is 14 amino acids long. Written as DNA, the CDR3 is TGTGCCAGCAGTTACGGGGTCGGGAACACTGAAGCTTTCTTT. Residues: CASSYGVGNTEAFF.

V usage is TRBV30 and J usage is TRBJ2-2; D might be TRBD2 (5 bases). Germline-derived CDR1 and CDR2 are GTSNPN and SVGIG (reference sequence). V was shortened by 6 bases and J by 1 base, with 12 bases between the two germline ends. The length of the CDR3 is 14 residues. The CDR3 nucleotides read TGTGCCTGCCCCAGGACTTTGAACACCGGGGAGCTGTTTTTT. Translated: CACPRTLNTGELFF.

Comments on this clone: The junction does not match germline at one end; this may be a read error. The gene calls are TRBV2 and TRBJ2-7; D is possibly TRBD1 or TRBD2 (6 bases each). Germline loops: CDR1 SNHLY, CDR2 FYNNEI. The CDR3 spans 12 residues. CDR3 sequence reads: CASGTGILGGCF. The CDR3 DNA reads TGTGCCAGCGGCACAGGGATTCTCGGGGGCTGCTTC.

This sequence joins TRBV9 and TRBJ2-3, with 7 bases lining up with TRBD2. Per germline, CDR1 SGDLS and CDR2 YYNGEE. The CDR3 totals 19 residues. Trimming took 0 bases from V and 0 from J; bases not matched to a gene: 13. The CDR3 loop is CASSVGRAGRPSSTDTQYF. The CDR3 DNA follows: TGTGCCAGCAGCGTAGGACGAGCGGGGAGACCTTCTAGCACAGATACGCAGTATTTT.

This clone occurred once. V gene TRBV28 combines with J gene TRBJ1-4; D is possibly TRBD1 (5 bases). CDR1 and CDR2 (germline): MDHEN, SYDVKM. V was pared by 6 bases and J by 7 bases, with 9 bases between. This CDR3 comprises 12 residues. The chain's CDR3 is CASSGAVEKLFF. CDR3 coding DNA: TGTGCCAGCAGCGGGGCAGTTGAAAAACTGTTTTTT.